Listed below are T cell receptor beta chains from one sample, sequenced in a study of technical replicates of blood from a handful of donors. TCRdb keeps only in-frame clones here, not all; method: immunoSEQ multiplex PCR. Of roughly 90,000 clones in the sample, about nine tenths were seen once. Sequencing used T cells isolated from PBMCs. Receptor source: a human donor in good health. CDR3s include the opening cysteine and the closing phenylalanine or tryptophan. D genes are given only for firm matches. The size field is filled for only some rows; it gives once, few, many or a size class.

j_call v_call clone_size d_call cdr3_nt cdr3_aa
TRBJ1-5 TRBV28 . . TGTGCCAGCTACGAGGGGAGGGATCAGCCCCAGCATTTT CASYEGRDQPQHF
TRBJ1-5 TRBV28 . . TGTGCCAGCAGTTCTGCCGGGGGTAGAGGTAATCAGCCCCAGCATTTT CASSSAGGRGNQPQHF
TRBJ1-1 TRBV4-1 . . TGCGCCAGCAGCCCAAGAGGGGAGGGCACTGAAGCTTTCTTT CASSPRGEGTEAFF
TRBJ2-7 TRBV4-2 . TRBD1 TGTGCCAGCAGCCAAGCCTCGGACAGGGCCGCCTACGAGCAGTACTTC CASSQASDRAAYEQYF
TRBJ2-7 TRBV28 . . TGTGCCAGCACTCCGGAGGGGGGGTCGAAAGGTTTATACTACGAGCAGTACTTC CASTPEGGSKGLYYEQYF
TRBJ2-2 TRBV19 . . TGTGCCAGTAGTATAGGAGGGCCTCGTGGCACCGGGGAGCTGTTTTTT CASSIGGPRGTGELFF
TRBJ2-2 TRBV6-4 . TRBD2 TGTGCCAGCAGTTTTTCCAGCGGGGGGCGGACCGGGGAGCTGTTTTTT CASSFSSGGRTGELFF
TRBJ1-1 TRBV6-4 once TRBD1 TGTGCCAGCAGCCCCGACAGGGGCACTGAAGCTTTCTTT CASSPDRGTEAFF
TRBJ2-7 TRBV9 . TRBD2 TGTGCCAGCAGCTCCAGAGGGACTAGCGGGAGTACTTCCGAGCAGTACTTC CASSSRGTSGSTSEQYF
TRBJ2-7 TRBV6-1 . . TGTGCCAGCCTACAGGGCTCCTACGAGCAGTACTTC CASLQGSYEQYF